This is a list of T cell receptor beta chains from one sample in a study of technical replicates of blood from a few donors. TCRdb keeps only in-frame clones here, not all; method: immunoSEQ multiplex PCR. The top ten hold about 0.34% of the sample, which has 65,000 to 80,000 clones, around 96% seen once. Sequencing was performed on T cells isolated from PBMCs. Source of these receptors: a human donor in good health. CDR3s include the opening cysteine and the closing phenylalanine or tryptophan. D genes are given only for firm matches. Not every row has a clone size; where given, it reads once, few, many or a size class.

-	-	TRBJ2-5	11	TRBV20-1	TGCAGTGCTAGCAACCAAGAGACCCAGTACTTC	CSASNQETQYF
TRBD2	-	TRBJ2-2	18	TRBV2	TGTGCCGGCGAGGGCTTAGCGGGAGACTCCGGGGGGACCGGGGAGCTGTTTTTT	CAGEGLAGDSGGTGELFF
TRBD2	-	TRBJ2-5	13	TRBV27	TGTGCCAGCAGTACGGGACTAGCGGAGACCCAGTACTTC	CASSTGLAETQYF
TRBD1	once	TRBJ2-7	14	TRBV6-1	TGTGCCAGCAGCCAAACATTGACAGGGTACGAGCAGTACTTC	CASSQTLTGYEQYF
TRBD2	-	TRBJ2-7	16	TRBV7-2	TGTGCCAGCAGCTTAATAGGGGCGGGAGGCAGCTACGAGCAGTACTTC	CASSLIGAGGSYEQYF
-	-	TRBJ1-5	16	TRBV4-3	TGCGCCAGCAGCCAAGAGGCCTCGGGGGGCAATCAGCCCCAGCATTTT	CASSQEASGGNQPQHF
TRBD2	-	TRBJ2-1	16	TRBV7-2	TGTGCCAGCAGCTTTAGTGCTGCGGGAGTTGGGAATGAGCAGTTCTTC	CASSFSAAGVGNEQFF
-	-	TRBJ2-3	15	TRBV6-6	TGTGCCAGCAGCCTCTGGCGGACTAGCACAGATACGCAGTATTTT	CASSLWRTSTDTQYF
-	once	TRBJ1-2	13	TRBV30	TGTGCCTGGAGTGGGAGGGGAATGCGGGGCTACACCTTC	CAWSGRGMRGYTF
-	-	TRBJ2-1	18	TRBV10-3	TGTGCCATCAGTGATTTACCTATTCAACAGGAGTCTTACAATGAGCAGTTCTTC	CAISDLPIQQESYNEQFF
TRBD1	-	TRBJ2-1	13	TRBV18	TGTGCCAGCTCATCGACAGGGGGCAATGAGCAGTTCTTC	CASSSTGGNEQFF
TRBD1	-	TRBJ2-7	14	TRBV11-3	TGTGCCAGCAGCTTAGTGGGACAGTCCTACGAGCAGTACTTC	CASSLVGQSYEQYF
TRBD1	-	TRBJ1-5	17	TRBV28	TGTGCCAGCAGTTCCGGGACAGGTAGTTATCGGAATCAGCCCCAGCATTTT	CASSSGTGSYRNQPQHF
TRBD2	-	TRBJ2-3	16	TRBV5-1	TGCGCCAGCAGCTTTTTCACTAGCGGACCCACAGATACGCAGTATTTT	CASSFFTSGPTDTQYF
TRBD1	-	TRBJ1-1	14	TRBV7-9	TGTGCCAGCAGCGGGAGGACAGGGAACACTGAAGCTTTCTTT	CASSGRTGNTEAFF
TRBD2	-	TRBJ2-1	16	TRBV7-9	TGTGCCAGCAGCCGCGCCCGGGGGCGGGAGGGATATGAGCAGTTCTTC	CASSRARGREGYEQFF
TRBD2	-	TRBJ2-1	15	TRBV7-3	TGTGCCAGCAGCTTAATTCCACTAGCGGGAGATGAGCAGTTCTTC	CASSLIPLAGDEQFF
TRBD1	-	TRBJ1-5	15	TRBV7-2	TGTGCCAGCAGCCCCCGGACAGGTAGCAATCAGCCCCAGCATTTT	CASSPRTGSNQPQHF
TRBD2	-	TRBJ2-5	16	TRBV11-2	TGTGCCAGCAGCTTACTAGCGGGAGAGTCTCAAGAGACCCAGTACTTC	CASSLLAGESQETQYF
-	-	TRBJ2-3	13	TRBV5-1	TGCGCCAGCAGCTTGGTCTCCACAGATACGCAGTATTTT	CASSLVSTDTQYF
-	-	TRBJ1-2	16	TRBV25-1	TGTGCCAGCAGTTACCTAGGCGTGTTGTTAATTATTGGCTACACCTTC	CASSYLGVLLIIGYTF
-	-	TRBJ2-7	13	TRBV23-1	TGCGCCAGCAGTGGGGACATATCCTACGAGCAGTACTTC	CASSGDISYEQYF
-	-	TRBJ2-7	10	TRBV6-5	TGTGCCAGCGGAGAGAGCGAGCAGTACTTC	CASGESEQYF